The clone carrying this T cell receptor beta chain was seen many times. Its antigen remains unknown. With 10-nucleotide random UMIs included, cDNA was synthesized by 5'RACE. A single run covered 15-18 subjects with over 180 million TCR-beta sequences. TCRdb reprocessed the 5' RACE reads via MiXCR and lists one record per CDR3 protein. This sample has 75,000 to 95,000 distinct CDR3 sequences, with 17% found just once. CDR3 length: 15 residues. CDR1 is SGHTA and CDR2 is FQGTGA in the germline V gene. Trimming pared 1 base from V and 6 bases from J, leaving 14 bases between. The sample is drawn from a study of neurological immune-mediated disorders. Findings and limits, study-wide: No CDR3 amino acid sequences were shared by expanded clones across subjects, suggesting private repertoires in all groups.

The receptor's source is a woman aged 40 to 50 in good health. The chain carries TRBV7-3 and TRBJ2-3, with D possibly TRBD2 on 6 matching bases. Sequenced material: PBMCs. Written as DNA, the CDR3 is TGTGCCAGCAGCTTAATGCCGGGGGACGGTGATACGCAGTATTTT. It yields the protein CASSLMPGDGDTQYF.